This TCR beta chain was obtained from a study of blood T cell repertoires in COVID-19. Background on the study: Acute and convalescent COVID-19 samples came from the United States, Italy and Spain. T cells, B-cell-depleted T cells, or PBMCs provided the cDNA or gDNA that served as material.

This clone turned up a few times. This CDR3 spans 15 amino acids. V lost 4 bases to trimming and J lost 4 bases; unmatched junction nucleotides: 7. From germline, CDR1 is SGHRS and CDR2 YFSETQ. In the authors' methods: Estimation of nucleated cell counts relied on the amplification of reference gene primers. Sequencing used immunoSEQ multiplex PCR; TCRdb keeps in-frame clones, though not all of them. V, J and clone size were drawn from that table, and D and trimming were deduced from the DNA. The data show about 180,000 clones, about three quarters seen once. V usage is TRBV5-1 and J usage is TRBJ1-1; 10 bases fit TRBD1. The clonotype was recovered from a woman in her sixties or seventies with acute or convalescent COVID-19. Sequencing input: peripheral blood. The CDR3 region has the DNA TGCGCCAGCAGCGAAAGGACAGGGGGTGGCACTGAAGCTTTCTTT. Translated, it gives CASSERTGGGTEAFF.